The T cell receptor (beta chain) described here comes from a study of memory CD4+ T cells and cytomegalovirus serostatus. The overall study: This sample comes from healthy Belgian adults, roughly 9 CMV seropositive, under 25 seronegative. General observations from the study: Each of roughly 65 CMV-associated TCRbeta sequences occurred in one to five individuals. The CMV-associated TCR signature appears largely within the CD4+ memory repertoire.

Profiling relied on immunoSEQ multiplex PCR, and the TCRdb table lists in-frame clones only, not all of them. The sample contains about 59,000 clones, roughly 81% of which appear only once. The sort gate was single viable CD3+CD4+CD8-CD45RO+ cells for memory CD4+ T cells. Positive selection with CD4 microbeads enriched total CD4+ T cells. With respect to this clone: What it recognizes is unknown.

V lost 2 bases and J 5 bases, leaving 7 bases between the germline ends. The CDR3 length is 13 residues. CDR1 is SGHTA and CDR2 is FQGTGA in the germline V gene. The clonotype comes from an adult in good health and CMV-seronegative. Material for sequencing was memory CD4+ T cells from blood. The V and J genes are TRBV7-3 and TRBJ2-1; D is undetermined. The CDR3 loop reads CASSLGSHNEQFF. Written as DNA, the CDR3 is TGTGCCAGCAGCTTAGGAAGCCACAATGAGCAGTTCTTC.